This T cell receptor beta chain was retrieved from a study of identifying expanded T cells in peripheral blood. General study results and limits: Approximately 2-week clone count variance significantly increased as total template count grew. About 1.2 clones differed between technical replicates, versus approximately 16 and 19 over time.

The ends were cut back, 0 bases at V and 2 bases at J, with 4 bases in the middle. Per the germline V gene, CDR1 is SGDLS and CDR2 is YYNGEE. The CDR3 loop spans 13 amino acids. The method was immunoSEQ multiplex PCR; TCRdb's version includes in-frame clones alone and lacks a portion of them. The sample has 84,000 or so clones, about nine tenths seen once. Collection occurred without any documented infections or immune events in donors. In regard to this clone: Antigen unknown. The sample has other DNA sequences that encode this CDR3 too.

The receptor was isolated from a person aged 18-70 years in good health. The chain has TRBV9 and TRBJ2-3; unclear D gene. Sequenced material: blood. CDR3: CASSVVFTDTQYF. CDR3 nucleotide sequence: TGTGCCAGCAGCGTAGTGTTCACAGATACGCAGTATTTT.